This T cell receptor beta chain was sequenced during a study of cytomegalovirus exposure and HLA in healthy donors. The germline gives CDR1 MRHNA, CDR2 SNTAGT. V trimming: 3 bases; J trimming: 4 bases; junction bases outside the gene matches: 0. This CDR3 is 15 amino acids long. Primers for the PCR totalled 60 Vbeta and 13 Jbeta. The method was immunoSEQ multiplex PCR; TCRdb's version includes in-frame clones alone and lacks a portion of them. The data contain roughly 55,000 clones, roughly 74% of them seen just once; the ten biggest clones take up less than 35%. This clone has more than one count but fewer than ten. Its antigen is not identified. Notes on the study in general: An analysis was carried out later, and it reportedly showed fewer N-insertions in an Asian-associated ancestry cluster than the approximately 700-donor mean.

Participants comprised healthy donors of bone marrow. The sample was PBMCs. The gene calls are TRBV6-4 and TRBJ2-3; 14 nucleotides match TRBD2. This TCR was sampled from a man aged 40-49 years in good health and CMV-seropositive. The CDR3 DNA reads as TGTGCCAGCAGTGAGACTAGCGGGGGGGCAGATACGCAGTATTTT. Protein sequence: CASSETSGGADTQYF.